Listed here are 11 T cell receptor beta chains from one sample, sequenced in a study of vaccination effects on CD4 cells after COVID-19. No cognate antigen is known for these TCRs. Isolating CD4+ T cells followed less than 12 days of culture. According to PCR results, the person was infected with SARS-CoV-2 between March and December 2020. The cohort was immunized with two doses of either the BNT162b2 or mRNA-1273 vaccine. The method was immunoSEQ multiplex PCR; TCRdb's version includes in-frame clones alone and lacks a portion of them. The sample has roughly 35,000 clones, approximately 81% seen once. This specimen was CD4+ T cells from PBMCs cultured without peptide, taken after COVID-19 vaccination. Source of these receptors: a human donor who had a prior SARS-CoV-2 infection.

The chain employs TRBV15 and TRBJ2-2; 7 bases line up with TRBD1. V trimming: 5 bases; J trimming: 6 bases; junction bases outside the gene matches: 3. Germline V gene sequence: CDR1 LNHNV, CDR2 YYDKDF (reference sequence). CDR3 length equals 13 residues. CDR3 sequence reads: CATSRGGPGELFF. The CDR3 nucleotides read TGTGCCACCAGCCGAGGGGGCCCCGGGGAGCTGTTTTTT. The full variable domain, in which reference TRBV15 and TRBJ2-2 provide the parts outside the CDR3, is DAMVIQNPRYQVTQFGKPVTLSCSQTLNHNVMYWYQQKSSQAPKLLFHYYDKDFNNEADTPDNFQSRRPNTSFCFLDIRSPGLGDTAMYLCATSRGGPGELFFGEGSRLTVL.

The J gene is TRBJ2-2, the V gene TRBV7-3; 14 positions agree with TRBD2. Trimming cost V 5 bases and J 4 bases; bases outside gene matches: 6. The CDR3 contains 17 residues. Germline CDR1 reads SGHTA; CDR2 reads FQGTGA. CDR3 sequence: CASSATSGGVGTGELFF. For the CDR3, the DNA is TGTGCCAGCAGCGCGACTAGCGGGGGGGTCGGCACCGGGGAGCTGTTTTTT.

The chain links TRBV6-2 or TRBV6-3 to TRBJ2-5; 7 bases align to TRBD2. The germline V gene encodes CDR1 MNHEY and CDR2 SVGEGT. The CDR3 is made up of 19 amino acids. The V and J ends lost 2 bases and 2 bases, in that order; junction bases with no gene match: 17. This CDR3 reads CASSYPIPLLAPGQETQYF. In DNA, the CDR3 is TGTGCCAGCAGTTACCCGATACCTCTACTAGCGCCGGGACAAGAGACCCAGTACTTC.

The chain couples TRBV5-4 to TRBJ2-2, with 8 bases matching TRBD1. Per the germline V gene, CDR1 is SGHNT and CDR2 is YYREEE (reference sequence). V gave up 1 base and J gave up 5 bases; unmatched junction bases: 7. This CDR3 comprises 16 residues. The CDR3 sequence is CASSLWTGMGTGELFF. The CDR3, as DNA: TGTGCCAGCAGCTTGTGGACAGGGATGGGGACCGGGGAGCTGTTTTTT.

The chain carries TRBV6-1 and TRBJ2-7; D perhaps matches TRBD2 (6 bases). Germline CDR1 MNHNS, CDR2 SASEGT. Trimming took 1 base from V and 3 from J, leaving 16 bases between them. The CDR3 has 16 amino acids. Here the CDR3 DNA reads TGTGCCAGCAGTGAAGGCCCCTCGGGGGACCTCTACGAGCAGTACTTC. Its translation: CASSEGPSGDLYEQYF.

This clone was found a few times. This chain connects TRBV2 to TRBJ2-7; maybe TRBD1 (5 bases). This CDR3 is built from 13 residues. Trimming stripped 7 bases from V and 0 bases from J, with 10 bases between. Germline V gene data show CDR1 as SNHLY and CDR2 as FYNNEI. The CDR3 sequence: CASIWQGSYEQYF. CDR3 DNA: TGTGCCAGCATCTGGCAGGGCTCCTACGAGCAGTACTTC.

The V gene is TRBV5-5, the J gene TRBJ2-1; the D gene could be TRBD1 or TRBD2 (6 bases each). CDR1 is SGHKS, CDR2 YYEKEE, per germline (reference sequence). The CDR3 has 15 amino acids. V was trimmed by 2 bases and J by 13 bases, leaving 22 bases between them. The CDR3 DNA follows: TGTGCCAGCAGCTTTGTAGGGGGGAATAACATTGGCCAGTTCTTC. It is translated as CASSFVGGNNIGQFF.

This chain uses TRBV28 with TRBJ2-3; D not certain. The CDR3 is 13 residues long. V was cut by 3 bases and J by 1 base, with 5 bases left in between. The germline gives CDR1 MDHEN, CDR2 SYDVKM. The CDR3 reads CASSLIGTDTQYF. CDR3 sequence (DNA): TGTGCCAGCAGTTTGATTGGCACAGATACGCAGTATTTT. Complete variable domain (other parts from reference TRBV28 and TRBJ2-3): DVKVTQSSRYLVKRTGEKVFLECVQDMDHENMFWYRQDPGLGLRLIYFSYDVKMKEKGDIPEGYSVSREKKERFSLILESASTNQTSMYLCASSLIGTDTQYFGPGTRLTVL.

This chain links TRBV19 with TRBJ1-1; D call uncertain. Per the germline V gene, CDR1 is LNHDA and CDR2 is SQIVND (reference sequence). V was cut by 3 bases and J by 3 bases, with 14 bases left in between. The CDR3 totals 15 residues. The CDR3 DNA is TGTGCCAGTAGTATCCGGGAGGTTTCGGACACTGAAGCTTTCTTT. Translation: CASSIREVSDTEAFF.

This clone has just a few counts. The CDR3 protein is CASKIRGGNTGELFF. The CDR3 DNA reads as TGCGCCAGCAAGATACGCGGAGGGAACACCGGGGAGCTGTTTTTT. The chain couples TRBV5-1 to TRBJ2-2, with TRBD2 as a possible D gene (5 bases). Trimming pared 6 bases from V and 1 base from J, leaving 13 bases between. CDR3 size: 15 residues. Per germline, CDR1 SGHRS and CDR2 YFSETQ.

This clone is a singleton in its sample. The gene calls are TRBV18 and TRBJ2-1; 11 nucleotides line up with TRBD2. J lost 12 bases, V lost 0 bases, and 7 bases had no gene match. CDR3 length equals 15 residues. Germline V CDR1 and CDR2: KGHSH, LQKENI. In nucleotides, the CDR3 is TGTGCCAGCTCACCACCGGGACTAGCGGCATTCAGGCAGTTCTTC. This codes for CASSPPGLAAFRQFF.